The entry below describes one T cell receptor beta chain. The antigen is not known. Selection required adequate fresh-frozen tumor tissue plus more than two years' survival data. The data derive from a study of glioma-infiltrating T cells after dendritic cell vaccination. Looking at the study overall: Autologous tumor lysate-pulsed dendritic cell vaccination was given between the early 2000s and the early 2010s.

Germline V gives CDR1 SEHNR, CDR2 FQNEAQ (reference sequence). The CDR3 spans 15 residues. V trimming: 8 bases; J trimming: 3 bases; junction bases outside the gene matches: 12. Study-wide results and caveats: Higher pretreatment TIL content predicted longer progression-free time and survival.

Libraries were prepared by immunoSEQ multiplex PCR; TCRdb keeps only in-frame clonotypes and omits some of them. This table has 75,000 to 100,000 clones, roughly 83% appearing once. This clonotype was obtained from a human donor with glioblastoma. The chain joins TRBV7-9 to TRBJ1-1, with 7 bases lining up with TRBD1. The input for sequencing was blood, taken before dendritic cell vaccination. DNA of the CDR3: TGTGCCAGCGACCCCCCAGGGACAGCAGACACTGAAGCTTTCTTT. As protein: CASDPPGTADTEAFF.